This T cell receptor beta chain is from a study of cytomegalovirus exposure and HLA in healthy donors. Findings and limits, study-wide: According to an earlier analysis, most TCR beta V segments yielded productive rearrangements about 87% or about 30% of the time. Across donors, most TCRs were seen rarely, yet some public ones were widespread. TCR beta sequences reportedly predicted most subjects' HLA-A and HLA-B alleles accurately. In vitro assays verified that three CMV-associated chains recognized CMV antigens specifically.

A remark on this clone: Its antigen remains unknown.

The CDR3 consists of 14 residues. V was trimmed by 6 bases and J by 2 bases, leaving 12 bases between them. The V gene's germline CDR1 is SGHVS and CDR2 FQNEAQ. PCR primers comprised 60 Vbeta and 13 Jbeta primers. Assay used: immunoSEQ multiplex PCR; TCRdb lists only in-frame clones, some missing. Among 150,000 to 200,000 clones listed, around four fifths were seen once. This sequence was found in a man aged 25-45 years in good health and CMV-seronegative. The V and J genes are TRBV7-8 and TRBJ2-3; D unresolved. The sample consisted of PBMCs. CDR3 sequence reads: CASSQALNTDTQYF. CDR3 nucleotide sequence: TGTGCCAGCAGTCAGGCACTTAACACAGATACGCAGTATTTT. Together with reference TRBV7-8 and TRBJ2-3, the CDR3 gives the full variable domain: GAGVSQSPRYKVAKRGQDVALRCDPISGHVSLFWYQQALGQGPEFLTYFQNEAQLDKSGLPSDRFFAERPEGSVSTLKIQRTQQEDSAVYLCASSQALNTDTQYFGPGTRLTVL.